Following are 13 T cell receptor beta chains from one sample sequenced in a study of T cells after yellow fever vaccination. In TCRdb, the 5' RACE reads were re-called with MiXCR into one record per CDR3 protein. The table includes 340,000 or so distinct CDR3 sequences, approximately 12% detected once. Sequencing was performed on CD4+ T cells sorted from PBMCs, taken 15 days after the yellow fever booster vaccination. These receptor sequences come from a man aged 18 to 29 who received the YFV17D yellow fever vaccine.

This clonotype came up a few times. The chain couples TRBV4-3 to TRBJ2-7, with 9 bases that match TRBD1. CDR1 is LGHNA and CDR2 is YSLEER in the germline V gene. CDR3 size: 15 residues. V was pared by 1 base and J by 4 bases, with 5 bases of the junction left unmatched. The CDR3 DNA sequence: TGCGCCAGCAGCCAAGCGCGGGACAGGGTTTACGAGCAGTACTTC. It translates to CASSQARDRVYEQYF.

The V call is TRBV20-1, the J call TRBJ1-6; D is uncertain. The CDR3 is made up of 16 amino acids. V lost 1 base and J 5 bases, leaving 15 bases between the germline ends. Germline CDR1 is DFQATT and CDR2 is SNEGSKA (reference sequence). For the CDR3, the DNA is TGCAGTGCTAGAGTACGCGTGGGGTCCGATAATTCACCCCTCCACTTT. Translated: CSARVRVGSDNSPLHF.

This chain connects TRBV7-2 to TRBJ1-6; perhaps TRBD1 as D (6 bases). This CDR3 has 17 residues. The germline V and J ends were trimmed by 3 bases and 5 bases, with 17 bases remaining between them. The V gene's germline CDR1 is SGHTA and CDR2 FQGNSA. CDR3 region: CASSLLYRDTDNSPLHF. For the CDR3, the DNA is TGTGCCAGCAGCTTGTTATACCGGGACACCGATAATTCACCCCTCCACTTT.

A few counts support this clonotype. The chain combines TRBV4-1 with TRBJ2-2, with D perhaps TRBD1 (6 bases). The CDR3 contains 15 residues. V dropped 6 bases and J dropped 6 bases, with 17 bases sitting between them. Germline CDR1 MGHRA, CDR2 YSYEKL. CDR3 nucleotide sequence: TGCGCCAGCAGGGCCAACAGGGCTATAGCCGGGGAGCTGTTTTTT. Protein sequence: CASRANRAIAGELFF.

This clonotype was counted between two and nine times. The gene calls are TRBV14 and TRBJ1-3, with no clear D. The V end was cut by 0 bases, the J end by 4 bases, with 10 bases between. There are 15 residues in the CDR3. From germline, CDR1 is SGHDN and CDR2 FVKESK. CDR3 coding DNA: TGTGCCAGCAGCCAAGATTGGGTGGACGGAAACACCATATATTTT. Protein product: CASSQDWVDGNTIYF. The full variable domain, in which reference TRBV14 and TRBJ1-3 provide the parts outside the CDR3, is EAGVTQFPSHSVIEKGQTVTLRCDPISGHDNLYWYRRVMGKEIKFLLHFVKESKQDESGMPNNRFLAERTGGTYSTLKVQPAELEDSGVYFCASSQDWVDGNTIYFGEGSWLTVV.

This clonotype was detected ten times or more. This chain links TRBV30 with TRBJ1-2, with D uncertain. Between the trimmed V and J ends, which lost 4 bases and 7 bases, there was a span of 22 bases. This CDR3 contains 15 residues. CDR1 is GTSNPN and CDR2 is SVGIG in the germline V gene (reference sequence). CDR3 in amino acids: CAWKVKTLSPSGYTF. The CDR3 region has the DNA TGTGCCTGGAAGGTGAAGACCCTGTCGCCTTCTGGCTACACCTTC.

This clonotype has a handful of counts. J is TRBJ1-2 and V is TRBV20-1; D possibly corresponds to TRBD1 (5 bases). Trimming removed 0 bases from V and 1 base from J, with 12 bases in between. Germline loops: CDR1 DFQATT, CDR2 SNEGSKA (reference sequence). This CDR3 has 15 amino acids. The CDR3 loop is CSAREKGDLNYGYTF. In DNA form, the CDR3 reads TGCAGTGCTAGAGAGAAAGGGGACCTTAACTATGGCTACACCTTC.

This clonotype appeared a few times. This chain connects TRBV5-6 to TRBJ1-2; 8 nucleotides line up with TRBD1. V was pared by 6 bases and J by 7 bases, with 14 bases of the junction left unmatched. This CDR3 contains 15 residues. Germline-derived CDR1 and CDR2 are SGHDT and YYEEEE. CDR3 bases: TGTGCCAGCATACCCTCGGACAGGGCGATGGGTGGCTACACCTTC. Residues: CASIPSDRAMGGYTF.

This clonotype has a handful of counts. The CDR3 DNA reads as TGTGCCAGCAGCTCTGGGACTAGCGCAGATACGCAGTATTTT. Translating gives CASSSGTSADTQYF. This chain connects TRBV7-2 to TRBJ2-3; 10 bases map to TRBD2. Germline V CDR1 and CDR2: SGHTA, FQGNSA. The junction had 2 bases not matched to a gene; V was cut back by 4 bases and J by 4 bases. CDR3 length: 14 amino acids.

This clonotype was counted once. The CDR3 region has the DNA TGTGCCAGCAGTAGAACAGGGGCAGAGACCCAGTACTTC. The encoded protein is CASSRTGAETQYF. This chain connects TRBV6-5 to TRBJ2-5; 7 bases are a match to TRBD1. The CDR3 contains 13 residues. In germline, CDR1 is MNHEY, CDR2 SVGAGI. The junction had 4 bases not matched to a gene; V was cut back by 5 bases and J by 4 bases.

This clonotype turned up a few times. This rearrangement joins TRBV7-3 to TRBJ1-1, with D unresolved. V shed 5 bases and J shed 4 bases, with 14 bases lying between them. This CDR3 spans 14 amino acids. Germline values: CDR1 SGHTA, CDR2 FQGTGA. The CDR3 DNA reads as TGTGCCAGCAGCCAAGGTGGGAAATCCACTGAAGCTTTCTTT. Its translation: CASSQGGKSTEAFF. Complete variable domain (other parts from reference TRBV7-3 and TRBJ1-1): GAGVSQTPSNKVTEKGKYVELRCDPISGHTALYWYRQSLGQGPEFLIYFQGTGAADDSGLPNDRFFAVRPEGSVSTLKIQRTERGDSAVYLCASSQGGKSTEAFFGQGTRLTVV.

The chain carries TRBV5-6 and TRBJ1-4; D might be TRBD1 (6 bases). V shed 3 bases and J shed 5 bases, with 14 bases lying between them. CDR3 length: 15 residues. Germline V lookup: CDR1 SGHDT, CDR2 YYEEEE. The CDR3 reads CASSSSGTRNEKLFF. The CDR3 DNA sequence: TGTGCCAGCAGCTCTTCTGGGACAAGGAATGAAAAACTGTTTTTT.

This clonotype was detected many times. The rearrangement links TRBV6-2 or TRBV6-3 to TRBJ2-2; a possible D gene is TRBD2 (5 bases). The CDR3 length is 12 residues. Germline CDR1 MNHEY, CDR2 SVGEGT. V lost 5 bases and J 9 bases, leaving 10 bases between the germline ends. The CDR3: CASSPTIRELFF. For the CDR3, the DNA is TGTGCCAGCAGTCCGACTATCCGGGAGCTGTTTTTT.